The following is a T cell receptor (beta chain) sequence with its context. The data originate from a study of T cell changes during pregnancy in multiple sclerosis. Measured with immunoSEQ multiplex PCR; TCRdb has only the in-frame clones, and not every one. The sample carries approximately 130,000 clones, around 95% recorded once. Germline values: CDR1 SGHNT, CDR2 YYREEE (reference sequence). This CDR3 comprises 15 residues. The trim removed 4 bases at V and 5 bases at J, leaving 8 bases unmatched. The chain carries TRBV5-4 and TRBJ1-2, with TRBD1 matching over 10 bases. The sample here was peripheral blood, taken after pregnancy. The sequence was obtained from a female donor with multiple sclerosis, enrolled in a pregnancy study. CDR3 nucleotides: TGTGCCAGCAGCCCGAAGGACAGGGGGGTATATGGCTACACCTTC. It translates to CASSPKDRGVYGYTF.